This T cell receptor beta chain stems from a study of OX40 agonist ivuxolimab in advanced cancers. Sequencing used immunoSEQ multiplex PCR; TCRdb keeps in-frame clones, though not all of them. In the table there are more than 50,000 clones, roughly nine tenths of which are singletons. Trimming removed 4 bases at V and 5 bases at J, with 9 bases between. Per germline, CDR1 LGHNA and CDR2 YNFKEQ. This CDR3 spans 14 amino acids. The genes are TRBV4-2 and TRBJ1-6; no firm D call. The source was CD4+ or CD8+ T cells sorted from blood, collected in a trial of the OX40 agonist ivuxolimab. The sequence was obtained from an adult with an advanced solid tumor such as melanoma, head and neck, liver or kidney cancer. Here the CDR3 reads CASSPDVNNSPLHF. CDR3 sequence (DNA): TGTGCCAGCAGCCCCGACGTGAATAATTCACCCCTCCACTTT.